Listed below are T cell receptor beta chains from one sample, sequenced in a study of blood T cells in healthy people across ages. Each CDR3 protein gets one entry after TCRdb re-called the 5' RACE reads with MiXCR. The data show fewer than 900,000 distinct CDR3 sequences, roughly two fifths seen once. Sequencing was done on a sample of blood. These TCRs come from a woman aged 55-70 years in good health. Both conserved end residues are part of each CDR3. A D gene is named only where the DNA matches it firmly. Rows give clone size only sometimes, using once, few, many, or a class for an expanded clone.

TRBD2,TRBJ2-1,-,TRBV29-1,TGCAGCATTCGTAAGCGGGAAGAACTACCGAATGAGCAGTTCTTC,CSIRKREELPNEQFF
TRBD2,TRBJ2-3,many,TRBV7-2,TGTGCCAGCAGGGGGACTAGCGGCCCCACAGATACGCAGTATTTT,CASRGTSGPTDTQYF
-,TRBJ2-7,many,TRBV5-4,TGTGCCAGCAGCGCGCCGGGGCAGAGCGTATACGAGCAGTACTTC,CASSAPGQSVYEQYF
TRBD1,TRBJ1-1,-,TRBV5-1,TGCGCCAGCAGCTTGGCCCCGGGACAGGTTCCCGGGAACACCGAAGCTTTCTTT,CASSLAPGQVPGNTEAFF
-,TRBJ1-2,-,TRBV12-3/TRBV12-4,TGTGCCAGCAGTATTAGTAGGGCTTGGGGCTACACCTTC,CASSISRAWGYTF
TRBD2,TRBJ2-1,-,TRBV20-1,TGCAGTGCTAGTCCAGCGGGGTCGAACTCCTACAATGAGCAGTTCTTC,CSASPAGSNSYNEQFF
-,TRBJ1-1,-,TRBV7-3,TGTGCCAGCAGCTTAAGTCTGGGTACGAACACTGAAGCTTTCTTT,CASSLSLGTNTEAFF
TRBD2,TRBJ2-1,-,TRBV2,TGTGCCAGCATCAGGACCGGGACTAGCTCCTACAATGAGCAGTTCTTC,CASIRTGTSSYNEQFF
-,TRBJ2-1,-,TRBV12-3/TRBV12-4,TGTGCCAGCAGTTGGATAGGGAGCAATGAGCAGTTCTTC,CASSWIGSNEQFF
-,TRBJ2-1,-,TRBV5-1,TGCGCCAGCAGCGTGGGGGTGGTCACTGAGCAGTTCTTC,CASSVGVVTEQFF
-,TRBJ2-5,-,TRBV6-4,TGTGCCAGCAGCCCCGTCCTGGGAGAGACCCAGTACTTC,CASSPVLGETQYF
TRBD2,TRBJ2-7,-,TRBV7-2,TGTGCCAGCAGCCAGCGTGGGGGGGACGAGCAGTACTTC,CASSQRGGDEQYF
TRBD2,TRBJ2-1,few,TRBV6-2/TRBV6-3,TGTGCCAGCAGCCCGAGGGCTAGCGGGGGGGAGGGTGAGCAGTTCTTC,CASSPRASGGEGEQFF
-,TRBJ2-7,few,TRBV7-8,TGTGCCAGCAGCGCCCAGAGCACCTACGAGCAGTACTTC,CASSAQSTYEQYF
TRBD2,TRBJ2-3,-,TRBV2,TGTGCCAGCAATACAGCGGGGGGGCTGGGAGATACGCAGTATTTT,CASNTAGGLGDTQYF
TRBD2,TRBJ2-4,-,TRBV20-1,TGCAGTGCTAGAGGGGCAGCGGGAGTTTTGGACATTCAGTACTTC,CSARGAAGVLDIQYF
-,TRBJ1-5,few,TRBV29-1,TGCAGCTTCACCCCGGGACTGGAGAATCAGCCCCAGCATTTT,CSFTPGLENQPQHF
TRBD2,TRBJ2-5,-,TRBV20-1,TGCAGTGCTAGGGGGACTAGCGAGAACCAAGAGACCCAGTACTTC,CSARGTSENQETQYF
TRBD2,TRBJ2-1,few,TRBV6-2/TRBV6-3,TGTGCCAGCATGGCCCGAGCGGGAGGGCCCCATGAGCAGTTCTTC,CASMARAGGPHEQFF
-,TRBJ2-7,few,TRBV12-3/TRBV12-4,TGTGCCAGCAGTTTTCGCGGGAATGGCGAGCAGTACTTC,CASSFRGNGEQYF
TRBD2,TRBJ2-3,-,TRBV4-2,TGTGCCAGCAGCCCGACTAGCGGGAAGACAGATACGCAGTATTTT,CASSPTSGKTDTQYF
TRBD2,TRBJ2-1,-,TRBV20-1,TGCAGTGCTAGGGAACTAGCGGGGTACAATGAGCAGTTCTTC,CSARELAGYNEQFF
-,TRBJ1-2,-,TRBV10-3,TGTGCCATCAGTCCCGAGGGGCCGGTTACCGGCTATGGCTACACCTTC,CAISPEGPVTGYGYTF
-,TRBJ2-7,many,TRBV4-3,TGCGCCAGCAGCCAAACGCCCCTGAGAAGCTCCTACGAGCAGTACTTC,CASSQTPLRSSYEQYF
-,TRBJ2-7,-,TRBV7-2,TGTGCCAGCAGCTGGGGGACACCCACTCGGAATGAGCAGTACTTC,CASSWGTPTRNEQYF
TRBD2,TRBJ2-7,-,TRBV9,TGTGCCAGCAGCTCGAGCGGGGAAACCTACGAGCAGTACTTC,CASSSSGETYEQYF
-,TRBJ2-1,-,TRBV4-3,TGCGCCAGCAGCCAAGAAGAGACGAGCGGTAACTCCTACAATGAGCAGTTCTTC,CASSQEETSGNSYNEQFF
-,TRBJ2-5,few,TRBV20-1,TGCAGTGCTAGTCGGGACCTTCCACAGGAGACCCAGTACTTC,CSASRDLPQETQYF
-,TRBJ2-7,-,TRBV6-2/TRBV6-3,TGTGCCAGCAGGCGCACTTCGACAGTCTCCTACGAGCAGTACTTC,CASRRTSTVSYEQYF
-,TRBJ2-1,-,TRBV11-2,TGTGCCAGCAGCTTCGAGGGGGGGGCCCACAATGAGCAGTTCTTC,CASSFEGGAHNEQFF
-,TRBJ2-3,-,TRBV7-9,TGTGCCAGCAGCGTTAAGGTGCCAGATACGCAGTATTTT,CASSVKVPDTQYF
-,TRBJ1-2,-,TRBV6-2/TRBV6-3,TGTGCCAGCAGAAACGCGGGGGCGGAGGCTGGCTACACCTTC,CASRNAGAEAGYTF
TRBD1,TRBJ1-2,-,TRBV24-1,TGTGCCACCAGTGACCCCGGGACAGGGGGCGATGATAGCTATGGCTACACCTTC,CATSDPGTGGDDSYGYTF
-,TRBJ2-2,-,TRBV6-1,TGTGCCAGCAGTGAACTTTCGGTTCCGCAATACACCGGGGAGCTGTTTTTT,CASSELSVPQYTGELFF
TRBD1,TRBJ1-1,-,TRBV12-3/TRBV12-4,TGTGCCAGCAGTATAGGGACAGCAGTCACTGAAGCTTTCTTT,CASSIGTAVTEAFF
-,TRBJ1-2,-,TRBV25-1,TGTGCCAGCAGTGAACACAGCTATAACTATGGCTACACCTTC,CASSEHSYNYGYTF
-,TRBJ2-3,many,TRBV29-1,TGCAGCGTTGACGGGCGGAAAGGTACAGATACGCAGTATTTT,CSVDGRKGTDTQYF
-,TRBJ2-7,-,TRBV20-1,TGCAGTGCTACCCCTCTAGAGGGGTCTCACAACTACGAGCAGTACTTC,CSATPLEGSHNYEQYF
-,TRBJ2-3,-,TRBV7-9,TGTGCCAGCAGCCTTACGCAGAGGTACACAGATACGCAGTATTTT,CASSLTQRYTDTQYF
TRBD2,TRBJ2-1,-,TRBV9,TGTGCCAGCAGCGTAACCGGGAGGGCCTTGCCGAATGAGCAGTTCTTC,CASSVTGRALPNEQFF
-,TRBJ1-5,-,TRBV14,TGTGCCAGCAGCCAAGCTCAGGGTCAGCCCCAGCATTTT,CASSQAQGQPQHF
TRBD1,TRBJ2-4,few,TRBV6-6,TGTGCCAGCAGGCGGACAGGGGAAAACATTCAGTACTTC,CASRRTGENIQYF
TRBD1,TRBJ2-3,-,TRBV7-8,TGTGCCACGTCCGGGACAGGGGGCTCAGATACGCAGTATTTT,CATSGTGGSDTQYF
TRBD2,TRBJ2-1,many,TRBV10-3,TGTGCCATCACCAGGACTAGCGGGGGCTACAATGAGCAGTTCTTC,CAITRTSGGYNEQFF
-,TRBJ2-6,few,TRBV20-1,TGCAGTGCTGGGGCCCTTGAGCGGGCGCTCTCTGGGGCCAACGTCCTGACTTTC,CSAGALERALSGANVLTF
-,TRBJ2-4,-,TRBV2,TGTGCCAGCCAGGACTTAAACATTCAGTACTTC,CASQDLNIQYF
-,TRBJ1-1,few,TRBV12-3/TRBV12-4,TGTGCCAGCAGTTTAGTCACCCGCGCTAATGAAGCTTTCTTT,CASSLVTRANEAFF
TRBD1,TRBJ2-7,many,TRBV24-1,TGTGCCACCAGTGACCCGGGACAGCAGGTCCACGAGCAGTACTTC,CATSDPGQQVHEQYF
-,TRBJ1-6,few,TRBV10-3,TGTGCCACCGCCGTGGAGCAGTCGCATTCACCCCTCCACTTT,CATAVEQSHSPLHF
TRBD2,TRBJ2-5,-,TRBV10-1,TGCGCCAGCAGTGAGTCAGCAGCGGGGGCCGCGCCCCAGTACTTC,CASSESAAGAAPQYF
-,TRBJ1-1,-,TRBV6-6,TGTGCCAGCAGTTACTCCGGAGAGAACACTGAAGCTTTCTTT,CASSYSGENTEAFF
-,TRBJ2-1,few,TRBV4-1,TGCGCCAGCAGCCAAGAGGGCCAAGCCTACAATGAGCAGTTCTTC,CASSQEGQAYNEQFF
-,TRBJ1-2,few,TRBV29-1,TGCAGCGTTGAAAGCACGGAGGCTGGCTACACCTTC,CSVESTEAGYTF